Each of the 3 T cell receptor beta chains below was sequenced from the same sample in a study of post-analysis software for immune sequencing data. Findings of the study overall: The study found TRBV5-6, TRBV5-1 and TRBV20-1 among about five TRBV segments more frequent in patients than controls.

These receptors' targets are unknown. Libraries were made from TCR beta cDNA, and they carried unique molecular identifiers. MiXCR, applied by TCRdb to the PCR reads, yields one record per CDR3 protein. In the table there are 650,000 to 900,000 distinct CDR3 sequences, approximately 44% of which are singletons. Input material: blood. These receptors were collected from a girl aged 10-17 years with multiple sclerosis.

This rearrangement joins TRBV6-5 to TRBJ2-1; the D is unclear. The CDR3 loop spans 14 amino acids. The V gene's germline CDR1 is MNHEY and CDR2 SVGAGI. Deletions cut 2 bases from V and 5 bases from J, with 10 bases between. The DNA for the CDR3 is TGTGCCAGCAGTTACGGATCTCATGACAATGAGCAGTTCTTC. Encoded protein: CASSYGSHDNEQFF.

The chain has TRBV29-1 and TRBJ2-1, with TRBD2 matching 12 bases. The J segment lost 6 bases and the V segment lost 3 bases, leaving 6 bases of the junction unmatched. CDR3 length equals 15 residues. The germline CDR1 and CDR2 sequences are SQVTM and ANQGSEA. The CDR3 DNA follows: TGCAGCGTTGACAGACTAGCGGGAGTTGGCAATGAGCAGTTCTTC. The encoded protein is CSVDRLAGVGNEQFF.

The V call is TRBV4-2, the J call TRBJ2-1, with D unclear. The length of the CDR3 is 17 residues. V was cut by 1 base and J by 0 bases, with 13 bases left in between. In germline, CDR1 is LGHNA, CDR2 YNFKEQ. The CDR3 DNA is TGTGCCAGCAGCCAAGTGAATCACCTGAGCTCCTACAATGAGCAGTTCTTC. This codes for CASSQVNHLSSYNEQFF.